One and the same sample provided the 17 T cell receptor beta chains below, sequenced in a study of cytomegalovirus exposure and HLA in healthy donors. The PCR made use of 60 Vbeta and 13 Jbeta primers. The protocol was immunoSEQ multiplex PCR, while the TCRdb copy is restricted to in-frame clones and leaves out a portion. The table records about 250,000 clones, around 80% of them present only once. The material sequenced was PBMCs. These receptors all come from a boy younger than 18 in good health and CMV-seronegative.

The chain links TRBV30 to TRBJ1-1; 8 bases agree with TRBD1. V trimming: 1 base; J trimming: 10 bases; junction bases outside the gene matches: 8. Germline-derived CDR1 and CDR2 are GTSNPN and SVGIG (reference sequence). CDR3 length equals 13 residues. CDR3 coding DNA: TGTGCCTGGAGTGCTTCCAGGGGGCTTGGAGCTTTCTTT. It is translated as CAWSASRGLGAFF.

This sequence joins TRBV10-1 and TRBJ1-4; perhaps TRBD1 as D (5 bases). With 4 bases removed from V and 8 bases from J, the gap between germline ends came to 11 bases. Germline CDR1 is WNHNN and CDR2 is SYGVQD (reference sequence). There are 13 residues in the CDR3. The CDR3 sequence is CASSAAGSEKLFF. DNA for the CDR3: TGCGCCAGCAGTGCGGCAGGGTCCGAAAAACTGTTTTTT.

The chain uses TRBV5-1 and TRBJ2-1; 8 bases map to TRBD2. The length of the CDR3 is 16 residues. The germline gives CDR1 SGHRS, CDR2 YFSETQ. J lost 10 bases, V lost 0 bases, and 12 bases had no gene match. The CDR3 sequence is CASSLVVAGILQEQFF. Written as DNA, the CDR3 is TGCGCCAGCAGCTTGGTTGTAGCGGGGATCTTACAGGAGCAGTTCTTC.

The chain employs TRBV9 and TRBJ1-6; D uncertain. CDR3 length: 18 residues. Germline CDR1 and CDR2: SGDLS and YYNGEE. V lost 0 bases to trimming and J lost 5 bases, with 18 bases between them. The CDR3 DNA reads TGTGCCAGCAGCGTAGCTTTTGGAGGAAGCCAAAATAATTCACCCCTCCACTTT. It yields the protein CASSVAFGGSQNNSPLHF.

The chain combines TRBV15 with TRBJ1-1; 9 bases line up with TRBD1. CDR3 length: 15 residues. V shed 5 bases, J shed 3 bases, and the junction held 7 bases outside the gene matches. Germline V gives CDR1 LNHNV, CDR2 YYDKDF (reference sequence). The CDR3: CATSAPGTGYTEAFF. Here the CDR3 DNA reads TGTGCCACCAGCGCCCCCGGGACAGGGTACACTGAAGCTTTCTTT.

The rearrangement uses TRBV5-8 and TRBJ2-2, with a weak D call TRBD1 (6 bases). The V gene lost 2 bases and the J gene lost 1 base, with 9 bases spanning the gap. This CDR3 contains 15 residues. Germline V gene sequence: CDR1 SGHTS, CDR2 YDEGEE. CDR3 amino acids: CASSLFRGNTGELFF. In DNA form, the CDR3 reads TGTGCCAGCAGCTTATTCAGGGGGAACACCGGGGAGCTGTTTTTT.

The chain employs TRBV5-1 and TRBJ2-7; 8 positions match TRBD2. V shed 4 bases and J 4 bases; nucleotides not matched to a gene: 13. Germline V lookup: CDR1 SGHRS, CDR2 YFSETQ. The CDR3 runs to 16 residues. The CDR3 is CASSPLLGGAGYEQYF. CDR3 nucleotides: TGCGCCAGCAGCCCCCTGCTCGGGGGGGCTGGTTACGAGCAGTACTTC.

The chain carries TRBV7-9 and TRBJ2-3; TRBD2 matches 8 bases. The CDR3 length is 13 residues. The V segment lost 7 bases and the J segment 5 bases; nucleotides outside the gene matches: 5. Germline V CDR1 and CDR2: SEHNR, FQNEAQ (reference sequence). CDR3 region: CASTAGVRDTQYF. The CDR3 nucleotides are TGTGCCAGCACAGCGGGGGTGAGAGATACGCAGTATTTT.

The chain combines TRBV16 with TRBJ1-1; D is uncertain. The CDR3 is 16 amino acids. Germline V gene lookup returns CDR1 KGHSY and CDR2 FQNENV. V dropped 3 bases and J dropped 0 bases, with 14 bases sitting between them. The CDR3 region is CASSHVNRDMNTEAFF. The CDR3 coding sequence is TGTGCCAGCAGCCATGTTAACCGAGATATGAACACTGAAGCTTTCTTT.

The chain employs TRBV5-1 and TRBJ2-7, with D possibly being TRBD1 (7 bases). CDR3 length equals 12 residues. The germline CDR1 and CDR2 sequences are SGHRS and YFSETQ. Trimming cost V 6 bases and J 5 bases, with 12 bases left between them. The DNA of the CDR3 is TGCGCCAGCAACAGGGGAGGAAACGAGCAGTACTTC. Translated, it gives CASNRGGNEQYF.

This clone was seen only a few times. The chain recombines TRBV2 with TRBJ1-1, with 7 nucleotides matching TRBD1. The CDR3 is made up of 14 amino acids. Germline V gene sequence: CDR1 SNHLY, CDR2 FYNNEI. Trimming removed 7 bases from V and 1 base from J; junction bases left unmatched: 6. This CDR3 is CASKGQPGNTEAFF. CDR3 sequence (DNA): TGTGCCAGCAAGGGACAGCCGGGGAACACTGAAGCTTTCTTT.

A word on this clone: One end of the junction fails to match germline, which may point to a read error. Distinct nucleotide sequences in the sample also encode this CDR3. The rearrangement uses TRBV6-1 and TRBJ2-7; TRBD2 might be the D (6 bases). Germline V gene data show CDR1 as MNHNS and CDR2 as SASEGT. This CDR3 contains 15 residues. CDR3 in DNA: TGTGCCAGCAGCGAAGGGCGGGGCCCGACCTACGAGCAGTACTTC. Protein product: CASSEGRGPTYEQYF.

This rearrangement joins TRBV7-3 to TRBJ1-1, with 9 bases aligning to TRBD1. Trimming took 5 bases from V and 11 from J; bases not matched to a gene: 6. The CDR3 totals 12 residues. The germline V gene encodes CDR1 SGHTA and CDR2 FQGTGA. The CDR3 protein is CASSPGQGDAFF. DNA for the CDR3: TGTGCCAGCAGCCCGGGACAGGGCGACGCTTTCTTT. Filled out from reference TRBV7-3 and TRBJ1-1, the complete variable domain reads GAGVSQTPSNKVTEKGKYVELRCDPISGHTALYWYRQSLGQGPEFLIYFQGTGAADDSGLPNDRFFAVRPEGSVSTLKIQRTERGDSAVYLCASSPGQGDAFFGQGTRLTVV.

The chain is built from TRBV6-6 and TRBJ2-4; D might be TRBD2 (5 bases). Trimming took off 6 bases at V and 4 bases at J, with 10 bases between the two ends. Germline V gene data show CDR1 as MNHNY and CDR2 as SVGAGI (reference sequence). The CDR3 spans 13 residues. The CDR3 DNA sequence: TGTGCCAGCAGCTCCCGAGGGAAAAACATTCAGTACTTC. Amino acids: CASSSRGKNIQYF.

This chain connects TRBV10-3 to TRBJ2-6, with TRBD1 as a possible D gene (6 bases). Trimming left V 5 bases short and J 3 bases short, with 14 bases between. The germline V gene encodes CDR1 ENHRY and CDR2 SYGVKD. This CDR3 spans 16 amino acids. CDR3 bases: TGTGCCATCAGTAACTTCGGGACAAGTGGGGCCAACGTCCTGACTTTC. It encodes CAISNFGTSGANVLTF.

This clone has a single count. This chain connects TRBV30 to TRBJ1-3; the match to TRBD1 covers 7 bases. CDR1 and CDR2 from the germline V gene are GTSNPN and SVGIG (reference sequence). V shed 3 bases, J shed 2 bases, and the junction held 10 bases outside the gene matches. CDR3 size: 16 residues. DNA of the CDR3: TGTGCCTGGAGCCCCCCTTGGCAGGGGGCTGGAAACACCATATATTTT. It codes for CAWSPPWQGAGNTIYF.

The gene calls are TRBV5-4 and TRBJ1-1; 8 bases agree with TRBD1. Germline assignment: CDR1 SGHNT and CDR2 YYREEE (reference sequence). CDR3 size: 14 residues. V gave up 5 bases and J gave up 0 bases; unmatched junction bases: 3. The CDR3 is CASRRGQVNTEAFF. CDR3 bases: TGTGCCAGCAGGAGGGGACAGGTGAACACTGAAGCTTTCTTT.